Following are 5 T cell receptor beta chains from one sample sequenced in a study of blood T cell repertoires in COVID-19. Clones were read by immunoSEQ multiplex PCR, and TCRdb kept only the in-frame ones, dropping some. Of around 140,000 clones listed, 88% are singletons. Sequencing was done on a sample of peripheral blood. The receptor set was obtained from a human donor in a cohort sampled during active COVID-19.

This clone showed up just a few times. The chain recombines TRBV5-4 with TRBJ2-1, with TRBD1 matching over 11 bases. The germline V gene has CDR1 SGHNT and CDR2 YYREEE (reference sequence). CDR3 length equals 16 residues. With 4 bases clipped from V and 2 bases from J, the junction kept 5 bases outside the gene matches. The CDR3 sequence: CASSPRTGGTYNEQFF. Written as DNA, the CDR3 is TGTGCCAGCAGCCCGCGGACAGGGGGCACCTACAATGAGCAGTTCTTC.

J is TRBJ2-3 and V is TRBV18; tentatively, D is TRBD1 (6 bases). V was clipped by 3 bases and J by 5 bases, with 9 bases between them. The CDR3 contains 13 residues. In germline, CDR1 is KGHSH, CDR2 LQKENI. For the CDR3, the DNA is TGTGCCAGCTCACCCGGACAGCTAGATACGCAGTATTTT. Translating gives CASSPGQLDTQYF. Complete variable domain (other parts from reference TRBV18 and TRBJ2-3): NAGVMQNPRHLVRRRGQEARLRCSPMKGHSHVYWYRQLPEEGLKFMVYLQKENIIDESGMPKERFSAEFPKEGPSILRIQQVVRGDSAAYFCASSPGQLDTQYFGPGTRLTVL.

J is TRBJ1-1 and V is TRBV4-2; D remains unclear. This CDR3 is built from 16 residues. Germline assignment: CDR1 LGHNA and CDR2 YNFKEQ. V was clipped by 5 bases and J by 1 base, with 17 bases between them. Written as DNA, the CDR3 is TGTGCCAGCAGCGAAGTCAGGTATGCCGGGAACACTGAAGCTTTCTTT. Translated: CASSEVRYAGNTEAFF.

The V call is TRBV20-1, the J call TRBJ1-3; D call uncertain. This CDR3 comprises 15 residues. V lost 3 bases to trimming and J lost 8 bases, with 20 bases between them. Germline V gene data show CDR1 as DFQATT and CDR2 as SNEGSKA (reference sequence). The CDR3 is CSASDPGPGRDTIYF. In DNA form, the CDR3 reads TGCAGTGCTAGTGACCCTGGACCCGGGCGGGACACCATATATTTT.

V and J are TRBV19 and TRBJ1-3; 7 bases fit TRBD1. After removal of 8 bases from V and 5 bases from J, the junction contained 9 bases not matched to a gene. The CDR3 consists of 14 residues. Germline CDR1 LNHDA, CDR2 SQIVND (reference sequence). This CDR3 is CASGRGGARNTIYF. DNA for the CDR3: TGTGCCAGTGGACGAGGGGGCGCGAGAAACACCATATATTTT.